The 12 T cell receptor beta chains below come from one sample, sequenced in a study of blood T cell repertoires in COVID-19. Clones were sequenced by immunoSEQ multiplex PCR, and TCRdb holds only the in-frame ones, with some missing. The data contain around 430,000 clones, 80% to 90% of them seen just once; the ten biggest clones take up roughly a tenth. The specimen was PBMCs or T cells enriched from blood (not recorded which). Receptor source: a woman aged 45-59 years who had recovered from COVID-19.

As to this clone: One end of the junction is discordant with germline, which a read error may explain. This chain links TRBV12-3 or TRBV12-4 with TRBJ1-4; D is possibly TRBD1 (6 bases). CDR3 length: 12 amino acids. The CDR3 here is CASSQGGDTSVF. The CDR3 DNA reads as TGTGCCAGCAGCCAAGGGGGGGACACGAGTGTTTTT.

V gene TRBV30 combines with J gene TRBJ1-1, with 7 nucleotides matching TRBD1. V lost 0 bases and J lost 1; bases outside the gene matches: 5. The CDR3 sequence is 15 residues long. Germline V gene data show CDR1 as GTSNPN and CDR2 as SVGIG (reference sequence). The CDR3 bases are TGTGCCTGGAGTGTCCGGGACAGCACGAACACTGAAGCTTTCTTT. Its translation: CAWSVRDSTNTEAFF.

This chain connects TRBV28 to TRBJ2-2; D possibly corresponds to TRBD1 (6 bases). This CDR3 is built from 15 residues. V was clipped by 8 bases and J by 2 bases, with 15 bases between them. Germline V CDR1 and CDR2: MDHEN, SYDVKM. Written as DNA, the CDR3 is TGTGCCAGCGGCGCCGGGACAATTAACACCGGGGAGCTGTTTTTT. Translation: CASGAGTINTGELFF.

The rearrangement joins TRBV14 to TRBJ2-3; TRBD1 is a possible D gene (5 bases). This CDR3 has 15 amino acids. V shed 4 bases and J shed 3 bases, with 14 bases lying between them. CDR1 is SGHDN, CDR2 FVKESK, per germline. The CDR3 bases are TGTGCCAGCAGCCCCAGGGCAGGAGTGACAGATACGCAGTATTTT. Its protein is CASSPRAGVTDTQYF.

V and J are TRBV28 and TRBJ2-7, with 10 bases lining up with TRBD2. The CDR3 totals 15 residues. V lost 6 bases and J lost 3; bases outside the gene matches: 8. The germline V gene encodes CDR1 MDHEN and CDR2 SYDVKM. CDR3 sequence (DNA): TGTGCCAGCAGGCGCGCCTCTAGCGGGGGCTACGAGCAGTACTTC. Amino acid sequence: CASRRASSGGYEQYF.

The rearrangement joins TRBV5-4 to TRBJ1-1; D is uncertain. V was trimmed by 2 bases and J by 7 bases, leaving 9 bases between them. The CDR3 length is 12 residues. CDR1 and CDR2 from the germline V gene are SGHNT and YYREEE (reference sequence). The CDR3 DNA reads as TGTGCCAGCAGCTTTTCGTCGAGTGAAGCTTTCTTT. Protein sequence: CASSFSSSEAFF. Supplemented by reference TRBV5-4 and TRBJ1-1, the full variable domain reads ETGVTQSPTHLIKTRGQQVTLRCSSQSGHNTVSWYQQALGQGPQFIFQYYREEENGRGNFPPRFSGLQFPNYSSELNVNALELDDSALYLCASSFSSSEAFFGQGTRLTVV.

This clone was found a few times. The DNA of the CDR3 is TGTGCCAGCACCGGGGACAGTTATGGCTACACCTTC. Translation gives CASTGDSYGYTF. This chain uses TRBV6-5 with TRBJ1-2; 7 bases line up with TRBD1. CDR1 and CDR2 (germline): MNHEY, SVGAGI. Germline trimming cut 7 bases from V and 5 bases from J; bases unmatched to any gene: 4. CDR3 length: 12 residues.

The chain uses TRBV7-6 and TRBJ2-7; weak D call: TRBD2 (7 bases). Germline values: CDR1 SGHVS, CDR2 FNYEAQ. The V end lost 5 bases, the J end lost 1 base, and 15 bases lay between the germline ends. The CDR3 contains 15 residues. The CDR3, as DNA: TGTGCCAGCAGCCCCGTCGGGGGGACATCCTACGAGCAGTACTTC. Translated: CASSPVGGTSYEQYF.

This rearrangement joins TRBV2 to TRBJ2-5, with TRBD1 matching 10 bases. The germline CDR1 and CDR2 sequences are SNHLY and FYNNEI. The ends lost 8 bases at V and 5 bases at J; junction bases unmatched: 8. The CDR3 totals 14 residues. For the CDR3, the DNA is TGTGCCAGCTTGGACAGGGGGTCATGGGAGACCCAGTACTTC. Protein product: CASLDRGSWETQYF.

V gene TRBV6-5 combines with J gene TRBJ1-2, with a possible D match to TRBD1 (5 bases). Per the germline V gene, CDR1 is MNHEY and CDR2 is SVGAGI. The CDR3 has 12 amino acids. V lost 6 bases, J lost 4 bases, and 9 bases lay in between. DNA for the CDR3: TGTGCCAGCAGCAGGGTGAGCTATGGCTACACCTTC. It yields the protein CASSRVSYGYTF.

This chain joins TRBV27 and TRBJ1-2; TRBD1 aligns across 11 bases. The CDR3 runs 14 residues. With V trimmed by 0 bases and J by 6 bases, 0 bases remained unmatched. Germline V gene data show CDR1 as MNHEY and CDR2 as SMNVEV (reference sequence). CDR3 DNA sequence: TGTGCCAGCAGTTTATCGGGACAGGGGGATGGCTACACCTTC. It specifies CASSLSGQGDGYTF.

The chain recombines TRBV10-3 with TRBJ2-1, with D perhaps TRBD2 (7 bases). The germline V gene encodes CDR1 ENHRY and CDR2 SYGVKD. V lost 6 bases to trimming and J lost 5 bases, with 17 bases between them. The CDR3 runs to 15 residues. The CDR3 here is CAISDMRGGDNEQFF. The CDR3 bases are TGTGCCATCAGCGACATGAGGGGGGGCGACAATGAGCAGTTCTTC.